The rows below give T cell receptor beta chains drawn from one sample of a study of cytomegalovirus exposure and HLA in healthy donors. Clones were sequenced by immunoSEQ multiplex PCR, and TCRdb holds only the in-frame ones, with some missing. Among roughly 65,000 clones listed, over 75% were seen once. Sequences were obtained from PBMCs. These receptors were collected from a woman in her 30s in good health and CMV-seronegative. CDR3s include the opening cysteine and the closing phenylalanine or tryptophan. The D gene is left open where the match is weak. Expanded clones are given a class, and other clones once, few, many or no size at all.

V gene: TRBV9
clone size: -
D gene: TRBD1
J gene: TRBJ1-2
CDR3 DNA: TGTGCCAGCAGCGTAGTGACAGGGGGAGGCTACACCTTC
CDR3 protein: CASSVVTGGGYTF

V gene: TRBV5-1
clone size: -
D gene: TRBD1
J gene: TRBJ2-5
CDR3 DNA: TGCGCCAGCAGCTCCCCTCTGGACAGGGCGTCCGGGACCCAGTACTTC
CDR3 protein: CASSSPLDRASGTQYF

V gene: TRBV2
clone size: -
D gene: TRBD2
J gene: TRBJ2-7
CDR3 DNA: TGTGCCAGCAGCCAACTAGCGGGAAGGGGACCCTACGAGCAGTACTTC
CDR3 protein: CASSQLAGRGPYEQYF

V gene: TRBV15
clone size: -
D gene: -
J gene: TRBJ1-4
CDR3 DNA: TGTGCCACCAGCAGAGATCCGCCAGGACTTAATGAAAAACTGTTTTTT
CDR3 protein: CATSRDPPGLNEKLFF

V gene: TRBV5-1
clone size: -
D gene: -
J gene: TRBJ2-3
CDR3 DNA: TGCGCCAGCAGGTCTAGCACAGATACGCAGTATTTT
CDR3 protein: CASRSSTDTQYF

V gene: TRBV29-1
clone size: -
D gene: -
J gene: TRBJ1-2
CDR3 DNA: TGCAGCGTTGATGGAGCAGCAGGGGCGACTAACTATGGCTACACCTTC
CDR3 protein: CSVDGAAGATNYGYTF

V gene: TRBV11-2
clone size: -
D gene: -
J gene: TRBJ1-1
CDR3 DNA: TGTGCCAGCAGCCAGAACCAGGGGACGCCTGAAGCTTTCTTT
CDR3 protein: CASSQNQGTPEAFF

V gene: TRBV5-1
clone size: -
D gene: TRBD1
J gene: TRBJ2-2
CDR3 DNA: TGCGCCAGCAGCTTGGCCGTCAGGGGGAGAACCGGGGAGCTGTTTTTT
CDR3 protein: CASSLAVRGRTGELFF

V gene: TRBV7-2
clone size: -
D gene: -
J gene: TRBJ1-3
CDR3 DNA: TGTGCCAGCAGCCTGACAGTCTCTGGAAACACCATATATTTT
CDR3 protein: CASSLTVSGNTIYF

V gene: TRBV28
clone size: few
D gene: -
J gene: TRBJ1-5
CDR3 DNA: TGTGCCAGCAGTACCTATGGAGAGTATCAGCCCCAGCATTTT
CDR3 protein: CASSTYGEYQPQHF

V gene: TRBV5-6
clone size: -
D gene: -
J gene: TRBJ2-1
CDR3 DNA: TGTGCCAGCAGCTTTTTGGCCGACAATGAGCAGTTCTTC
CDR3 protein: CASSFLADNEQFF

V gene: TRBV30
clone size: -
D gene: TRBD2
J gene: TRBJ2-1
CDR3 DNA: TGTGCCTGGAGGTTAAGGGCAATTAGCGGGCCAGGGAATGAGCAGTTCTTC
CDR3 protein: CAWRLRAISGPGNEQFF

V gene: TRBV19
clone size: -
D gene: -
J gene: TRBJ1-6
CDR3 DNA: TGTGCCAGTAGTATAGGCGGAGGGTATAATTCACCCCTCCACTTT
CDR3 protein: CASSIGGGYNSPLHF

V gene: TRBV6-5
clone size: few
D gene: -
J gene: TRBJ2-7
CDR3 DNA: TGTGCCAGCACCGGACAGCTTTACGGACGGTCGGAGCAGTACTTC
CDR3 protein: CASTGQLYGRSEQYF

V gene: TRBV30
clone size: -
D gene: -
J gene: TRBJ2-5
CDR3 DNA: TGTGCCTGGAGTGTACGTAGTCATCAAGAGACCCAGTACTTC
CDR3 protein: CAWSVRSHQETQYF

V gene: TRBV10-1
clone size: -
D gene: TRBD2
J gene: TRBJ2-3
CDR3 DNA: TGCGCCAGCAGTGGACTAGCGGGGGGAACAGATACGCAGTATTTT
CDR3 protein: CASSGLAGGTDTQYF

V gene: TRBV30
clone size: -
D gene: -
J gene: TRBJ1-2
CDR3 DNA: TGTGCCTGGAGTGTCAGCTATGGCTACACCTTC
CDR3 protein: CAWSVSYGYTF

V gene: TRBV15
clone size: once
D gene: -
J gene: TRBJ2-3
CDR3 DNA: TGTGCCACCAGCAGTCACAGGGGGGGCTCAGATACGCAGTATTTT
CDR3 protein: CATSSHRGGSDTQYF

V gene: TRBV6-5
clone size: -
D gene: -
J gene: TRBJ2-1
CDR3 DNA: TGTGCCAGCAGTTACCGGGGGATCTACAATGAGCAGTTCTTC
CDR3 protein: CASSYRGIYNEQFF

V gene: TRBV9
clone size: -
D gene: TRBD1
J gene: TRBJ2-3
CDR3 DNA: TGTGCCAGCAGCGAGCCCAGGGGGCAGACAGATACGCAGTATTTT
CDR3 protein: CASSEPRGQTDTQYF

V gene: TRBV6-5
clone size: -
D gene: -
J gene: TRBJ2-7
CDR3 DNA: TGTGCCAGCTCCTCCCGGACAGACCCGCGCGAGCAGTACTTC
CDR3 protein: CASSSRTDPREQYF

V gene: TRBV28
clone size: -
D gene: -
J gene: TRBJ2-6
CDR3 DNA: TGTGCCAGCATGGGGCGTGGGGGGGCCAACGTCCTGACTTTC
CDR3 protein: CASMGRGGANVLTF